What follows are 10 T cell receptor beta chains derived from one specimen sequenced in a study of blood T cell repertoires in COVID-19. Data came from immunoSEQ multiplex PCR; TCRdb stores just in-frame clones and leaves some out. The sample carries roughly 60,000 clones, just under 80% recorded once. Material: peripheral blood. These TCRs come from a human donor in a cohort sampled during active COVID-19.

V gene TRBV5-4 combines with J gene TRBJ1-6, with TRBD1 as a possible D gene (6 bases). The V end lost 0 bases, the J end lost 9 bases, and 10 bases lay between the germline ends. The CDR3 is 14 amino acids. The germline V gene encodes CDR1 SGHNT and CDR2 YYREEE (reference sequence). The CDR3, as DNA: TGTGCCAGCAGCTTGGACAGGGATGGTTCACCCCTCCACTTT. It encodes CASSLDRDGSPLHF.

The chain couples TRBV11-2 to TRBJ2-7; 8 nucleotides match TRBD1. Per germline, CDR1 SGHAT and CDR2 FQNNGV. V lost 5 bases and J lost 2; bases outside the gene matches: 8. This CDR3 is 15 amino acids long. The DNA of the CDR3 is TGTGCCAGCAGCCGAGAGGGGACAGGCACCTACGAGCAGTACTTC. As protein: CASSREGTGTYEQYF.

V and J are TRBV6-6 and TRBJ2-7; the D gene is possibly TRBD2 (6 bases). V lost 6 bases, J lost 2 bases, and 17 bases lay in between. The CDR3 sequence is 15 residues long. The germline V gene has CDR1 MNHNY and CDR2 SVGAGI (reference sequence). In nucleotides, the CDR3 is TGTGCCAGCAGCCGGAGTATGGGGGGTACCTACGAGCAGTACTTC. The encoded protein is CASSRSMGGTYEQYF.

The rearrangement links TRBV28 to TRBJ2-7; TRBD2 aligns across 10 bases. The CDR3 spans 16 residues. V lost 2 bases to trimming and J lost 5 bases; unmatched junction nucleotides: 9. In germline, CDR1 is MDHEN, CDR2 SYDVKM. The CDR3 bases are TGTGCCAGCAGTTTAGTCCAAGCGGGAGGGCCGGACGAGCAGTACTTC. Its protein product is CASSLVQAGGPDEQYF.

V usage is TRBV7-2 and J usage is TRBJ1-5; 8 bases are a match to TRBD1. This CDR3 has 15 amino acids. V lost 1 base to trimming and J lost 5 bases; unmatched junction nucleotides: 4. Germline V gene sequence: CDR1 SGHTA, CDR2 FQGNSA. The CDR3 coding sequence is TGTGCCAGCAGCTTAGACACAGGGGGTTATCAGCCCCAGCATTTT. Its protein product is CASSLDTGGYQPQHF.

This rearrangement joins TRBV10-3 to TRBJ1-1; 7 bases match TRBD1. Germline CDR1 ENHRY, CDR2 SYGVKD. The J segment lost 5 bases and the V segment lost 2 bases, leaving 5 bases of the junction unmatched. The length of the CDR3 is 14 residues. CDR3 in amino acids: CAISEDRVRTEAFF. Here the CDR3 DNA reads TGTGCCATCAGTGAGGACAGGGTAAGAACTGAAGCTTTCTTT.

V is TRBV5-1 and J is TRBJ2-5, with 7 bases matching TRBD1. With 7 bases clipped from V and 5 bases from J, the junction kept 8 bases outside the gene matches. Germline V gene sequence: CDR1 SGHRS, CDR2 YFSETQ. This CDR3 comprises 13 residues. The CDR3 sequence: CASFRDSKETQYF. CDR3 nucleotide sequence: TGCGCCAGCTTCCGGGACAGTAAGGAGACCCAGTACTTC.

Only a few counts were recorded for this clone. CDR3 coding DNA: TGTGCCAGCAGACTCAACCGTGAGTCTGCCAATGAGCAGTTCTTC. Translation: CASRLNRESANEQFF. The rearrangement joins TRBV2 to TRBJ2-1; D is unclear. The CDR3 is 15 residues long. Germline V gene data show CDR1 as SNHLY and CDR2 as FYNNEI. Trimming cost V 6 bases and J 6 bases, with 18 bases left between them.

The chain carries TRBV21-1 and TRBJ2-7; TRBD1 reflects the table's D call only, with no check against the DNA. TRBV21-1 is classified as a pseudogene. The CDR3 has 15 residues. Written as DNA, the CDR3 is TGTGCCAGCAGCAAAGATAGGGGATTAAAGGGCGAGCAGTACTTC. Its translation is CASSKDRGLKGEQYF.

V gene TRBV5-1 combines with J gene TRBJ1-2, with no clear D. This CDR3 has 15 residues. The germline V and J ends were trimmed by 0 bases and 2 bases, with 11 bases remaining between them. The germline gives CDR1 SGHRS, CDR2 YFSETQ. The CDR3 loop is CASSLGGVTNYGYTF. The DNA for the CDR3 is TGCGCCAGCAGCTTGGGGGGAGTCACAAACTATGGCTACACCTTC.